The 13 T cell receptor beta chains below all came from one sample that was sequenced in a study of post-analysis software for immune sequencing data. Tagging with unique molecular identifiers was a feature of the TCR beta cDNA libraries. From the PCR reads, TCRdb called clonotypes with MiXCR, one entry per CDR3 protein. The table includes 350,000 to 450,000 distinct CDR3 sequences, around a third detected once. The antigens these receptors bind are not known. Study results and limitations: Comparison of patients with controls showed five TRBV segments more frequent in patients, TRBV5-6, TRBV5-1 and TRBV20-1 among them.

Sequencing was carried out using blood. Every receptor here comes from a girl under 18 with multiple sclerosis.

The chain employs TRBV10-3 and TRBJ2-5; D is perhaps TRBD2 (6 bases). The DNA end favors TRBJ2-7, so the J call may be wrong. CDR3 size: 14 residues. CDR1 is ENHRY and CDR2 is SYGVKD in the germline V gene. DNA of the CDR3: TGTGCCATCAGTACGTCCGTGGGGGAGGACGAGCAGTACTTC. Translating it yields CAISTSVGEDEQYF.

This chain joins TRBV2 and TRBJ2-1; D is ambiguous. Germline CDR1 is SNHLY and CDR2 is FYNNEI. Trimming pared 1 base from V and 5 bases from J, leaving 3 bases between. The CDR3 runs to 12 residues. The CDR3 loop reads CASSEGNNEQFF. CDR3 nucleotides: TGTGCCAGCAGTGAAGGCAACAATGAGCAGTTCTTC.

Concerning this clonotype itself: At one of its ends the junction is not consistent with the germline gene, which may arise from a read error. The chain uses TRBV12-3 or TRBV12-4 and TRBJ2-3, with D possibly being TRBD1 or TRBD2 (5 bases each). CDR3 length: 14 residues. CDR3 in amino acids: CASSMDSLTDAQYF. The DNA for the CDR3 is TGTGCCAGCAGCATGGACTCCCTGACAGATGCGCAGTATTTT.

This rearrangement joins TRBV20-1 to TRBJ2-3, with 7 bases fitting TRBD1. The J segment lost 0 bases and the V segment lost 5 bases, leaving 11 bases of the junction unmatched. Per germline, CDR1 DFQATT and CDR2 SNEGSKA (reference sequence). The CDR3 is 16 residues long. The CDR3 loop reads CSAPRTGTFSTDTQYF. The CDR3 bases are TGCAGTGCTCCCCGGACAGGAACCTTTAGCACAGATACGCAGTATTTT.

In its sample, this clonotype was seen many times. The V gene is TRBV6-2 or TRBV6-3, the J gene TRBJ2-3, with a weak D call TRBD2 (5 bases). V lost 8 bases and J lost 3, with 12 bases in between. Germline CDR1 MNHEY, CDR2 SVGEGT. CDR3 length: 13 residues. CDR3 sequence reads: CASCRTSTDTQYF. The CDR3 nucleotides read TGTGCCAGCTGTCGGACTTCTACAGATACGCAGTATTTT.

The gene calls are TRBV12-3 or TRBV12-4 and TRBJ2-1; 9 nucleotides line up with TRBD2. V gave up 3 bases and J gave up 5 bases; unmatched junction bases: 5. The CDR3 runs 15 residues. The CDR3 DNA sequence: TGTGCCAGCAGTTTGGCGGGGGGGCTGGACAATGAGCAGTTCTTC. It codes for CASSLAGGLDNEQFF.

The chain employs TRBV20-1 and TRBJ2-1; D remains unclear. Germline CDR1 reads DFQATT; CDR2 reads SNEGSKA (reference sequence). CDR3 size: 13 residues. V lost 8 bases and J 0 bases, leaving 11 bases between the germline ends. This chain's CDR3 is CSTRQSSYNEQFF. CDR3 in DNA: TGCAGTACGCGGCAGAGCTCCTACAATGAGCAGTTCTTC.

The CDR3 bases are TGTGCCAGCAGTCCCGTTGGTGGCGCACTTAGCACAGATACGCAGTATTTT. This sequence encodes CASSPVGGALSTDTQYF. The chain uses TRBV12-3 or TRBV12-4 and TRBJ2-3; unclear D gene. V gave up 5 bases and J gave up 0 bases, with 18 bases separating them. The CDR3 is 17 residues long.

The rearrangement links TRBV4-1 to TRBJ1-6; D gene uncertain. Germline CDR1 reads MGHRA; CDR2 reads YSYEKL. The CDR3 is 15 amino acids. Deletions cut 1 base from V and 9 bases from J, with 13 bases between. The chain's CDR3 is CASSQAYSDGSPLHF. CDR3 nucleotides: TGCGCCAGCAGCCAAGCCTACAGTGATGGTTCACCCCTCCACTTT.

This clonotype was counted only a few times. This sequence joins TRBV6-5 and TRBJ2-7; possibly TRBD2 for D (6 bases). CDR3 size: 15 residues. CDR1 and CDR2 from the germline V gene are MNHEY and SVGAGI. The germline V and J ends were trimmed by 3 bases and 0 bases, with 12 bases remaining between them. CDR3 loop: CASSYQAGFSYEQYF. As DNA, the CDR3 is TGTGCCAGCAGTTATCAGGCGGGGTTCTCCTACGAGCAGTACTTC.

This sequence joins TRBV4-2 and TRBJ2-1; tentative D call: TRBD2 (5 bases). From germline, CDR1 is LGHNA and CDR2 YNFKEQ. Trimming removed 2 bases at V and 8 bases at J, with 16 bases between. CDR3 length equals 15 residues. CDR3 bases: TGTGCCAGCAGCCAAAAGGAGGCCGGGTCGGATGAGCAGTTCTTC. It specifies CASSQKEAGSDEQFF.

On this clonotype itself: This sequence may be a read error, since a much larger clone differs from it by one base. The rearrangement joins TRBV25-1 to TRBJ2-5, with D maybe TRBD1 (6 bases). Trimming cost V 2 bases and J 11 bases, with 12 bases left between them. The CDR3 has 12 amino acids. Germline lookup yields CDR1 MGHDK and CDR2 SYGVNS. CDR3: CASSEGDNEQYF. DNA of the CDR3: TGTGCCAGCAGTGAAGGGGACAATGAGCAGTACTTC.

The V and J genes are TRBV12-3 or TRBV12-4 and TRBJ2-1, with TRBD1 matching over 7 bases. The V and J ends lost 5 bases and 3 bases, in that order; junction bases with no gene match: 7. The CDR3 covers 15 residues. The DNA for the CDR3 is TGTGCCAGCAGTCTCCAGGGACAGCTCTACAATGAGCAGTTCTTC. This codes for CASSLQGQLYNEQFF.